These 5 T cell receptor beta chains share one sample of origin, sequenced in a study of cytomegalovirus exposure and HLA in healthy donors. A multiplex PCR was run with 60 Vbeta primers and 13 Jbeta primers. Profiling relied on immunoSEQ multiplex PCR, and the TCRdb table lists in-frame clones only, not all of them. Of roughly 120,000 clones listed, around 80% were seen once; the top ten hold 3%. The sequencing input was PBMCs. These receptors were obtained from a woman between 18 and 30 years old in good health and CMV-seropositive.

On this clone: One end of the junction varies from germline; a read error may be responsible. This sequence joins TRBV7-9 and TRBJ2-7, with 9 bases fitting TRBD1. The CDR3 is 15 amino acids. The V gene's germline CDR1 is SEHNR and CDR2 FQNEAQ (reference sequence). The CDR3 coding sequence is TGTTCCAGCAGTATTCCGGGACAGGGTCCATACGAGCAGTACTTC. Its translation is CSSSIPGQGPYEQYF.

The gene calls are TRBV9 and TRBJ1-2; D is undetermined. Trimming pared 6 bases from V and 4 bases from J, leaving 13 bases between. The CDR3 has 13 residues. Germline V gene sequence: CDR1 SGDLS, CDR2 YYNGEE. The CDR3 is CASTSGVSYGYTF. The CDR3 nucleotides are TGTGCCAGCACGTCCGGGGTGTCCTATGGCTACACCTTC. The full variable domain, with the rest looked up from reference TRBV9 and TRBJ1-2, is DSGVTQTPKHLITATGQRVTLRCSPRSGDLSVYWYQQSLDQGLQFLIQYYNGEERAKGNILERFSAQQFPDLHSELNLSSLELGDSALYFCASTSGVSYGYTFGSGTRLTVV.

The rearrangement uses TRBV7-9 and TRBJ1-3; 7 bases are shared with TRBD1. The CDR3 is 18 residues long. The J segment lost 5 bases and the V segment lost 1 base, leaving 14 bases of the junction unmatched. Germline V gene sequence: CDR1 SEHNR, CDR2 FQNEAQ (reference sequence). CDR3 sequence: CASSLGTLPTGTRNTIYF. DNA for the CDR3: TGTGCCAGCAGCTTAGGAACCTTACCGACAGGGACCAGAAACACCATATATTTT.

The chain recombines TRBV4-1 with TRBJ2-6; 9 bases agree with TRBD1. J lost 0 bases, V lost 8 bases, and 5 bases had no gene match. Germline CDR1 MGHRA, CDR2 YSYEKL. This CDR3 has 16 residues. The CDR3 spells CASVQGAGSGANVLTF. The CDR3 DNA sequence: TGCGCCAGCGTACAGGGGGCCGGCTCTGGGGCCAACGTCCTGACTTTC.

The chain carries TRBV6-6 and TRBJ2-7; tentatively, D is TRBD1 (5 bases). Looked up from germline, CDR1 is MNHNY and CDR2 is SVGAGI (reference sequence). The CDR3 totals 13 residues. Trimming removed 7 bases from V and 3 bases from J, with 13 bases in between. Written as DNA, the CDR3 is TGTGCCAGCAACCAGGGAACAAGCTACGAGCAGTACTTC. This codes for CASNQGTSYEQYF.